A selection of T cell receptor beta chains follows, all from one sample in a study of OX40 agonist ivuxolimab in advanced cancers. TCRdb's table, derived via immunoSEQ multiplex PCR, lists solely in-frame clones and lacks some. The sample lists 72,000 or so clones, 84% occurring once. Sequenced material: CD4+ or CD8+ T cells sorted from blood, taken in a trial of the OX40 agonist ivuxolimab. The receptors stem from an adult with an advanced solid tumor such as melanoma, head and neck, liver or kidney cancer. The CDR3 runs from the conserved cysteine through the conserved F or W. A D gene is named only where the DNA matches it firmly. A clone size is listed for some rows: how often the clone was seen (once, few, many), or a class if it is expanded.

12	.	.	TRBV19	TRBJ1-5	TGTGCCAGTACCCTGGACTATGGGCCCCAGCATTTT	CASTLDYGPQHF
16	.	TRBD2	TRBV19	TRBJ2-1	TGTGCCAGTAGTATGTACGGGGGGAGTAGAATCAATGAGCAGTTCTTC	CASSMYGGSRINEQFF
14	few	.	TRBV15	TRBJ2-1	TGTGCCACCAGCCCGTTTGGGCCTTACAGTGAGCAGTTCTTC	CATSPFGPYSEQFF
15	.	.	TRBV6-4	TRBJ2-3	TGTGCCAGCAGTGACGAGGGGCTCGGCACAGATACGCAGTATTTT	CASSDEGLGTDTQYF
15	.	.	TRBV11-2	TRBJ1-1	TGTGCCAGCAGCTTAGGCCAGGGACTGAACACTGAAGCTTTCTTT	CASSLGQGLNTEAFF
12	.	.	TRBV6-5	TRBJ2-2	TGTGCCAGCAGTTTAAAGAACGGGGAGCTGTTTTTT	CASSLKNGELFF
13	.	.	TRBV6-6	TRBJ1-2	TGTGCCAGCAGTTACTCAGGGGGTCAGGGCTACACCTTC	CASSYSGGQGYTF
14	.	.	TRBV2	TRBJ1-1	TGTGCCAGCTCCGTTCGGGCCGTGAACACTGAAGCTTTCTTT	CASSVRAVNTEAFF
13	.	.	TRBV7-2	TRBJ2-1	TGTGCCAGCAGCTTAGCGGGGGCCTGGGAGCAGTTCTTC	CASSLAGAWEQFF
14	.	.	TRBV7-2	TRBJ1-3	TGTGCCAGCAGCTTAGTCCCGGTCGGAAACACCATATATTTT	CASSLVPVGNTIYF
13	.	.	TRBV28	TRBJ1-2	TGTGCCAGCAGTCTTCAGGGTTTCTATGGCTACACCTTC	CASSLQGFYGYTF
14	.	.	TRBV5-1	TRBJ1-3	TGCGCCAGCAGCTTGGCCCGGGTGGAGGACACCATATATTTT	CASSLARVEDTIYF
14	.	.	TRBV6-1	TRBJ2-1	TGTGCCAGCAGTGAAGGAGGGACATTGAATGAGCAGTTCTTC	CASSEGGTLNEQFF
15	.	TRBD2	TRBV29-1	TRBJ2-2	TGCAGCGTCAGCAAGACTAGCGGGAACACCGGGGAGCTGTTTTTT	CSVSKTSGNTGELFF
15	.	TRBD1	TRBV28	TRBJ1-1	TGTGCCAGCAGTTCTAAATCTACGACAGGGGTTGGGGCTTTCTTT	CASSSKSTTGVGAFF
11	.	.	TRBV7-9	TRBJ2-7	TGTGCCAGCAGCGGTTACAACGAGCAGTACTTC	CASSGYNEQYF
13	.	.	TRBV18	TRBJ2-2	TGTGCCAGCTCACCTCTAGGGGCCGGGGAGCTGTTTTTT	CASSPLGAGELFF
11	once	.	TRBV5-1	TRBJ2-5	TGCGCCAGCAGCGGGGTTGGGACCCAGTACTTC	CASSGVGTQYF
14	.	.	TRBV19	TRBJ1-3	TGTGCCAGTAAATTGGGGGCTGCTGGAAACACCATATATTTT	CASKLGAAGNTIYF
14	.	.	TRBV6-5	TRBJ1-1	TGTGCCAGCAGTCGACAGGCCATGAACACTGAAGCTTTCTTT	CASSRQAMNTEAFF
14	.	.	TRBV28	TRBJ2-5	TGTGCCAGCAGCAGCCCGGGCCCAGGAAAGACCCAGTACTTC	CASSSPGPGKTQYF
14	.	.	TRBV19	TRBJ2-7	TGTGCCAGTAGTATTACACAGACTTCCTACGAGCAGTACTTC	CASSITQTSYEQYF
14	.	.	TRBV7-2	TRBJ2-7	TGTGCCAGCAGCCCAGAAAGGCTTTCCTACGAGCAGTACTTC	CASSPERLSYEQYF
16	once	TRBD1	TRBV5-1	TRBJ2-1	TGCGCCAGCAGCCCTGTGGGACAGGGTCCCTACAATGAGCAGTTCTTC	CASSPVGQGPYNEQFF
16	few	TRBD2	TRBV4-1	TRBJ2-1	TGCGCCAGCAGCCAAATGTGGCGGGAGAAAAACAATGAGCAGTTCTTC	CASSQMWREKNNEQFF
14	.	.	TRBV30	TRBJ1-4	TGTGCCTGGAGGGGGATTGCAACTAATGAAAAACTGTTTTTT	CAWRGIATNEKLFF
17	.	TRBD2	TRBV5-1	TRBJ2-1	TGCGCCAGCAGCTTGGAAGGCGGGAGGGCCTTCTACAATGAGCAGTTCTTC	CASSLEGGRAFYNEQFF
16	.	TRBD1	TRBV7-2	TRBJ1-5	TGTGCCAGCAGCTTAGGGAGGCAGGGGGTAGGTCAGCCCCAGCATTTT	CASSLGRQGVGQPQHF
14	.	.	TRBV7-8	TRBJ2-7	TGTGCCAGCAGCTTAGAAGACATTGACTACGAGCAGTACTTC	CASSLEDIDYEQYF
16	.	.	TRBV19	TRBJ1-1	TGTGCCAGTACCCAGGGAAGGACGGGAACTCGGAATGAAGCTTTCTTT	CASTQGRTGTRNEAFF
13	.	.	TRBV6-5	TRBJ1-5	TGTGCCAGCAGTTACGCCGAGGATCAGCCCCAGCATTTT	CASSYAEDQPQHF
17	.	TRBD2	TRBV6-7	TRBJ2-7	TGTGCCAGCAGTTACTCCGGCGGGAGTAAAGGGTCCTACGAGCAGTACTTC	CASSYSGGSKGSYEQYF
14	.	.	TRBV5-5	TRBJ2-1	TGTGCCAGCAGCTCTTCTGGCGGGAAGGATGAGCAGTTCTTC	CASSSSGGKDEQFF
11	.	.	TRBV6-6	TRBJ1-2	TGTGCCAGCTCTCGGGACGGCGGCTGCACCTTC	CASSRDGGCTF
14	.	.	TRBV6-4	TRBJ1-2	TGTGCCAGCAGAGTGGCAGGCCCGAACTATGGCTACACCTTC	CASRVAGPNYGYTF
14	.	TRBD1	TRBV7-2	TRBJ1-1	TGTGCCAGCAGCAACACAGGGGCGGGCACTGAAGCTTTCTTT	CASSNTGAGTEAFF
14	.	TRBD1	TRBV18	TRBJ1-1	TGTGCCAGCTCCCGGGACAGAGAGAGTACTGAAGCTTTCTTT	CASSRDRESTEAFF
15	.	TRBD2	TRBV6-5	TRBJ2-3	TGTGCCAGCAGTTACGATAGCGGGAGCACAGATACGCAGTATTTT	CASSYDSGSTDTQYF
16	.	TRBD1	TRBV5-1	TRBJ1-3	TGCGCCAGCAGCTCGAGAGTGACAGGGGAAAGGGACACCATATATTTT	CASSSRVTGERDTIYF
16	.	.	TRBV4-1	TRBJ2-1	TGCGCCAGCAGCCAATCTAGCGCGAGCTCCTACAATGAGCAGTTCTTC	CASSQSSASSYNEQFF
17	.	TRBD1	TRBV27	TRBJ2-3	TGTGCCAGCAGTAGAAGCCAGACAGGGGCCTCCACAGATACGCAGTATTTT	CASSRSQTGASTDTQYF
16	few	TRBD1	TRBV28	TRBJ1-2	TGTGCCAGCAGGGGTCCGCCGGGACAGGGGTTCTATGGCTACACCTTC	CASRGPPGQGFYGYTF
13	.	.	TRBV10-2	TRBJ1-1	TGCGCCAGCACCCCCCTAGGGAACACTGAAGCTTTCTTT	CASTPLGNTEAFF
14	once	TRBD1	TRBV19	TRBJ2-1	TGTGCCAGTAGTGTCTCAGGGGGCTCTGGAGAGCAGTTCTTC	CASSVSGGSGEQFF
14	.	.	TRBV6-1	TRBJ2-2	TGTGCCAGCAGTGCTGGACAGTACACCGGGGAGCTGTTTTTT	CASSAGQYTGELFF
16	.	TRBD2	TRBV10-3	TRBJ2-1	TGTGCCATCAGCATGGGACTAGCGGGGGGGAGCAATGAGCAGTTCTTC	CAISMGLAGGSNEQFF
15	.	.	TRBV28	TRBJ1-2	TGTGCCAGCGAACCCTCTGGACGGAAGCTCTATGGCTACACCTTC	CASEPSGRKLYGYTF
16	.	TRBD1	TRBV9	TRBJ2-5	TGTGCCAGCAGCGTAGTGGGACAGGGGGCCGGAGAGACCCAGTACTTC	CASSVVGQGAGETQYF
12	.	TRBD1	TRBV2	TRBJ1-2	TGTGCCGGACAGGGCATCAACTATGGCTACACCTTC	CAGQGINYGYTF
16	.	.	TRBV9	TRBJ1-3	TGTGCCAGCAGCACAGGACTCATCGCGGATGGAAACACCATATATTTT	CASSTGLIADGNTIYF
16	.	.	TRBV5-1	TRBJ2-2	TGCGCCAGCAGTCCCACAGGTTCTTCGAACACCGGGGAGCTGTTTTTT	CASSPTGSSNTGELFF
16	.	.	TRBV5-6	TRBJ1-2	TGTGCCAGCAGCCCCCGGGGGCTCGGAACCAACTATGGCTACACCTTC	CASSPRGLGTNYGYTF
15	.	TRBD2	TRBV27	TRBJ2-5	TGTGCCAGCAGTTCTATCGCGGGGGGACAAGAGACCCAGTACTTC	CASSSIAGGQETQYF
12	.	.	TRBV7-6	TRBJ2-7	TGTGCCAGCGCTTCATTCTTTTCCCAGCAGTACTTC	CASASFFSQQYF
14	.	.	TRBV28	TRBJ1-5	TGTGCCAGCAGCCCCGAGAGGAGCAATCAGCCCCAGCATTTT	CASSPERSNQPQHF